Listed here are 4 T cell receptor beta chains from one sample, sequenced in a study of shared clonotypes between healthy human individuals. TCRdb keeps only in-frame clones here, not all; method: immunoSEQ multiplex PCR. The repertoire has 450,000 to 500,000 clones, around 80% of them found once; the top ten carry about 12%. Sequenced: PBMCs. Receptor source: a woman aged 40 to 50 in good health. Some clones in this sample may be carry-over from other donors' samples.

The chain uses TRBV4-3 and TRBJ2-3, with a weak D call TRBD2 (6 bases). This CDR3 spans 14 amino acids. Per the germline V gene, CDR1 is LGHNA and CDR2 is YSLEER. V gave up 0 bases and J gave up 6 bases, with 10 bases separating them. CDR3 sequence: CASSQEGLADTQYF. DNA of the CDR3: TGCGCCAGCAGCCAAGAGGGACTGGCGGATACGCAGTATTTT.

DNA for the CDR3: TGTGCCAGCAGAAAACAGGGGGTTATCGGCTACACCTTC. Amino acids: CASRKQGVIGYTF. The gene calls are TRBV27 and TRBJ1-2; TRBD1 matches 8 bases. Germline values: CDR1 MNHEY, CDR2 SMNVEV (reference sequence). V dropped 6 bases and J dropped 8; count of bases not matched to a gene: 8. The CDR3 runs to 13 residues.

As DNA, the CDR3 is TGTGCCAGCAGACCAACCGGGACTAGCGGCAACAATGAGCAGTTCTTC. Amino acids: CASRPTGTSGNNEQFF. This chain joins TRBV9 and TRBJ2-1, with 11 bases identical to TRBD2. This CDR3 spans 16 amino acids. J lost 5 bases, V lost 5 bases, and 9 bases had no gene match. CDR1 and CDR2 (germline): SGDLS, YYNGEE.

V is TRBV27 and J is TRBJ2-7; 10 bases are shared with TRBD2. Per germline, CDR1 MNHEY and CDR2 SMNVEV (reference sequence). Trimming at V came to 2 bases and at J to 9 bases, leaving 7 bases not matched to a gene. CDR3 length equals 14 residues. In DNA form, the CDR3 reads TGTGCCAGCAGTTTAGCTAGCGGGAGTTCTGTGCAGTACTTC. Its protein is CASSLASGSSVQYF.